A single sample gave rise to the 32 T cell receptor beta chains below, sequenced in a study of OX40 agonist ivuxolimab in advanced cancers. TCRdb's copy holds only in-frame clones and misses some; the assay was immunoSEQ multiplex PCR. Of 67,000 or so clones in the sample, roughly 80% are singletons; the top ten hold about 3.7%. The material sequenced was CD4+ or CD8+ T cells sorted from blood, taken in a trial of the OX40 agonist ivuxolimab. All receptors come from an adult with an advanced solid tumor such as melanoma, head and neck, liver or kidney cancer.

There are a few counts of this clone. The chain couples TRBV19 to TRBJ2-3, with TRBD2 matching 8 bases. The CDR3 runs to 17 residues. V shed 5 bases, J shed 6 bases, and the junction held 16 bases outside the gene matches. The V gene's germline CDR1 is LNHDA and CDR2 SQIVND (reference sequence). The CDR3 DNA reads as TGTGCCAGTAGTCGAGTGGGGAGATCAGCGGGAGTGGATACGCAGTATTTT. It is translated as CASSRVGRSAGVDTQYF.

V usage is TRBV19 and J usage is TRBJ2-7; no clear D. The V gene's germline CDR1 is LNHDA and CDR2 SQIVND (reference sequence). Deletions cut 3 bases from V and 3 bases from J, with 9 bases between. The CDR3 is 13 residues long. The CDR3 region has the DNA TGTGCCAGTAGTATGGTCCCGAACTACGAGCAGTACTTC. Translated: CASSMVPNYEQYF.

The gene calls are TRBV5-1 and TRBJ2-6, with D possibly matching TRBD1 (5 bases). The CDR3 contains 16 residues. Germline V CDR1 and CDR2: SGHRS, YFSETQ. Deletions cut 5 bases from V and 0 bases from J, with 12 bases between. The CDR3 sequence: CASREDRTSGANVLTF. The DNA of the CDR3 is TGCGCCAGCAGAGAAGACAGAACCTCTGGGGCCAACGTCCTGACTTTC. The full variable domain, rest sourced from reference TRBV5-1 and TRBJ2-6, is KAGVTQTPRYLIKTRGQQVTLSCSPISGHRSVSWYQQTPGQGLQFLFEYFSETQRNKGNFPGRFSGRQFSNSRSEMNVSTLELGDSALYLCASREDRTSGANVLTFGAGSRLTVL.

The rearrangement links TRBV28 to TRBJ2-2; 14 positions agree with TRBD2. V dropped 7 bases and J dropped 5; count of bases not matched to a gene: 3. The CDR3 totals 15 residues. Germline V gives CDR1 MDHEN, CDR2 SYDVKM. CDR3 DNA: TGTGCCAGCAACGGACTAGCGGGAGGAACCGGGGAGCTGTTTTTT. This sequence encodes CASNGLAGGTGELFF.

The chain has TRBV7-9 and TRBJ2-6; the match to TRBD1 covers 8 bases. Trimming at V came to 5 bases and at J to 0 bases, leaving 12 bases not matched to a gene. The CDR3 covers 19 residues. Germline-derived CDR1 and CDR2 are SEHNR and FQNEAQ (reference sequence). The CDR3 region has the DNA TGTGCCAGCAGCGCCTGGCGAGGGACAGGTAGCTCTGGGGCCAACGTCCTGACTTTC. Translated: CASSAWRGTGSSGANVLTF.

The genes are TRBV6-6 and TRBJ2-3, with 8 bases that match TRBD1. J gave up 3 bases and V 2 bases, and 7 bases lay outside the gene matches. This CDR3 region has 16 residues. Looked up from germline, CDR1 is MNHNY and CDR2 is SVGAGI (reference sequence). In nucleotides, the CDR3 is TGTGCCAGCAGTTACCCGGACAGGGCAGGAACAGATACGCAGTATTTT. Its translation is CASSYPDRAGTDTQYF.

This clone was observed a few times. CDR3 protein: CASSRIRDAYNEQFF. CDR3 DNA: TGTGCCAGCAGCCGTATTAGGGACGCCTACAATGAGCAGTTCTTC. The V gene is TRBV7-6, the J gene TRBJ2-1, with D tentatively TRBD1 or TRBD2 (5 bases each). This CDR3 has 15 amino acids. CDR1 and CDR2 from the germline V gene are SGHVS and FNYEAQ. The ends were cut back, 5 bases at V and 2 bases at J, with 13 bases in the middle.

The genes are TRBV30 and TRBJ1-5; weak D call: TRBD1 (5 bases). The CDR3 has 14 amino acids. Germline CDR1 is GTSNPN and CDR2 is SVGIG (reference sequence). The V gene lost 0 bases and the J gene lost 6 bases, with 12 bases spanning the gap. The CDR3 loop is CAWSVLGTPQPQHF. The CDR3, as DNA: TGTGCCTGGAGTGTACTAGGGACCCCTCAGCCCCAGCATTTT.

The CDR3 sequence is CASNLSQGNNQPQHF. The CDR3 coding sequence is TGTGCCAGCAACCTCTCACAGGGGAACAATCAGCCCCAGCATTTT. This sequence joins TRBV6-5 and TRBJ1-5; TRBD1 agrees at 7 bases. Germline V CDR1 and CDR2: MNHEY, SVGAGI. V dropped 7 bases and J dropped 3; count of bases not matched to a gene: 9. CDR3 length equals 15 residues.

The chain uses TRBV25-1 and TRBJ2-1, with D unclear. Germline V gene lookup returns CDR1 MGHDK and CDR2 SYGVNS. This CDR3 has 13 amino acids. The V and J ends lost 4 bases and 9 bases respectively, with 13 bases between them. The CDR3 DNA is TGTGCCAGCAGTGCGGACGTAATTGCTGAGCAGTTCTTC. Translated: CASSADVIAEQFF.

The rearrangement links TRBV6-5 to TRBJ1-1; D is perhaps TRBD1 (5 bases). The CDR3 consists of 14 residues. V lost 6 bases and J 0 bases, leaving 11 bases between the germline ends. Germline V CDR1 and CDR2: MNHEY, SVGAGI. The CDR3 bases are TGTGCCAGCAGCCCAGGGTCTATGAACACTGAAGCTTTCTTT. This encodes CASSPGSMNTEAFF.

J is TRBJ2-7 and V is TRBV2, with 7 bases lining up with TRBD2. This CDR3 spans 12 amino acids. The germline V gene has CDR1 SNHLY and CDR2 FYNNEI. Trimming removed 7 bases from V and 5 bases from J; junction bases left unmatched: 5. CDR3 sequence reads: CASTRLAHEQYF. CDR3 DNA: TGTGCCAGCACCCGACTAGCCCACGAGCAGTACTTC.

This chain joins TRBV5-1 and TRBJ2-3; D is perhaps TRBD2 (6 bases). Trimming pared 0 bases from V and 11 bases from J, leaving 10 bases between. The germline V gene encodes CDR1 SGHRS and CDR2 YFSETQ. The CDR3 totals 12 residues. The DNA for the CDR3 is TGCGCCAGCAGCTTGGCCGGGGACTTGCAGTATTTT. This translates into CASSLAGDLQYF.

The CDR3 loop is CASSQHSGASNEQFF. In DNA, the CDR3 is TGTGCCAGCAGCCAACATTCCGGGGCCAGCAATGAGCAGTTCTTC. The V and J genes are TRBV4-2 and TRBJ2-1; D could derive from TRBD1 or TRBD2 (5 bases each). The germline CDR1 and CDR2 sequences are LGHNA and YNFKEQ. V lost 2 bases to trimming and J lost 6 bases, with 14 bases between them. CDR3 length: 15 residues.

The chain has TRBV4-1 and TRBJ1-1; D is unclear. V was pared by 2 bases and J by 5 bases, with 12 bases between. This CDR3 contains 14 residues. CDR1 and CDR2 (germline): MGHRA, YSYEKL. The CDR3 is CASSQSLGGTEAFF. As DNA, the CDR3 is TGCGCCAGCAGCCAATCCTTAGGAGGGACTGAAGCTTTCTTT.

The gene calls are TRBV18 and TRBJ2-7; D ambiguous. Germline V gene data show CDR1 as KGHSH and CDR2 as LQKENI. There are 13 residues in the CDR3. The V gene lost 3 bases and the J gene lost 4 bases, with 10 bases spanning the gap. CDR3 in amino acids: CASSPGRKYEQYF. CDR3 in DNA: TGTGCCAGCTCACCGGGCAGAAAATACGAGCAGTACTTC.

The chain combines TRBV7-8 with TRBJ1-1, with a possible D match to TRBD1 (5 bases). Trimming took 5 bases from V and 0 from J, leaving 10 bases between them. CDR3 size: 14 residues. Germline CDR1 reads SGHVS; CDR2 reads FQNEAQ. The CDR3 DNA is TGTGCCAGCAGCCACGGACACATGAACACTGAAGCTTTCTTT. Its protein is CASSHGHMNTEAFF.

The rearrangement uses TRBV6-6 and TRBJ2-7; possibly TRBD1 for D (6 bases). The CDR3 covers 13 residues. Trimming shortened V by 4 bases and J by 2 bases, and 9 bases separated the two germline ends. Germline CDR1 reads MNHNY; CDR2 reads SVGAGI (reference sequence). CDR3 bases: TGTGCCAGCAGTTGGGGGCCCCCCTACGAGCAGTACTTC. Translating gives CASSWGPPYEQYF.

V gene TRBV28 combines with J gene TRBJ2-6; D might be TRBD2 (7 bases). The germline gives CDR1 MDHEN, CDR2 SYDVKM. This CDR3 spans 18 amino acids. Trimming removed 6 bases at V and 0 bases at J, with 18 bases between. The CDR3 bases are TGTGCCAGCAGGGCTGGGGGGGGCCTCACCTCTGGGGCCAACGTCCTGACTTTC. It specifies CASRAGGGLTSGANVLTF.

The CDR3 DNA sequence: TGCAGCGTTGGGACCGGACTAGCGGGAGGAAGAAGAGGCGGGGAGCTGTTTTTT. Its protein is CSVGTGLAGGRRGGELFF. This rearrangement joins TRBV29-1 to TRBJ2-2; 14 bases fit TRBD2. The germline gives CDR1 SQVTM, CDR2 ANQGSEA. The CDR3 runs 18 residues. V lost 4 bases and J lost 7; bases outside the gene matches: 14.

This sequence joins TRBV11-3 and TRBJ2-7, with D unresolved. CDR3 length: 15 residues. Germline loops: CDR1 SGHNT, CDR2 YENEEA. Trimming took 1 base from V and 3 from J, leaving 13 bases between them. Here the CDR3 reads CASSLASQPNYEQYF. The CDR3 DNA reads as TGTGCCAGCAGCTTAGCGTCTCAACCGAACTACGAGCAGTACTTC.

CDR3 in DNA: TGTGCCAGCAGTCGTCGGCCAGGGGGCTACGAGCAGTACTTC. Protein product: CASSRRPGGYEQYF. The chain joins TRBV11-2 to TRBJ2-5, with TRBD1 matching over 7 bases. Near its end, the DNA agrees better with TRBJ2-7, so the J call may be wrong. Germline CDR1 reads SGHAT; CDR2 reads FQNNGV. The CDR3 consists of 14 residues.

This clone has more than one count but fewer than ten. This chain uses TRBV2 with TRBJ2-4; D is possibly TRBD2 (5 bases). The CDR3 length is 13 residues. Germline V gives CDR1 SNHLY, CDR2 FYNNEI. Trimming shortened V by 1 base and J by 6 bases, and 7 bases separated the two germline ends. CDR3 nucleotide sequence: TGTGCCAGCAGTGAAGGCCGGGGAAACATTCAGTACTTC. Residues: CASSEGRGNIQYF.

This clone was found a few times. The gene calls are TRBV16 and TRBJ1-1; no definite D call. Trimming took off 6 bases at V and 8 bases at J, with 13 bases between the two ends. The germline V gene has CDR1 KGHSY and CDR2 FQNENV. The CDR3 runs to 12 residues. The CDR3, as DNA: TGTGCCAGCAGTCGTAACCCGGTGGAAGCTTTCTTT. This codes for CASSRNPVEAFF. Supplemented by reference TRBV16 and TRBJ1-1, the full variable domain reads GEEVAQTPKHLVRGEGQKAKLYCAPIKGHSYVFWYQQVLKNEFKFLISFQNENVFDETGMPKERFSAKCLPNSPCSLEIQATKLEDSAVYFCASSRNPVEAFFGQGTRLTVV.

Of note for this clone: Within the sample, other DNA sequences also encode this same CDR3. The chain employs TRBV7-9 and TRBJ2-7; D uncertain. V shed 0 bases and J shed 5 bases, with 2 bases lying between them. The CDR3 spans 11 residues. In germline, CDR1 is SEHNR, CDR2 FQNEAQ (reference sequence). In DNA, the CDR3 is TGTGCCAGCAGCTTAGCACACGAGCAGTACTTC. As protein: CASSLAHEQYF.

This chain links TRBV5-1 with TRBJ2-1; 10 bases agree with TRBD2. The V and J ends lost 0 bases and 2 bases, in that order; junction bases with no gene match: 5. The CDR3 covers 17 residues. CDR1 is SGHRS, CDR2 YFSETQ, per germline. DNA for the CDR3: TGCGCCAGCAGCTTGGTGGCTAGCGGGAGCACCTACAATGAGCAGTTCTTC. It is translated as CASSLVASGSTYNEQFF.

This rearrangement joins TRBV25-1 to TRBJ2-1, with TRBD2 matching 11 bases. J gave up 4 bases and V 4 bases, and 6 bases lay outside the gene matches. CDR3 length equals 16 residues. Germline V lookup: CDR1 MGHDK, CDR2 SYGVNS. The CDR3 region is CASSGPTSGEYNEQFF. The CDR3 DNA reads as TGTGCCAGCAGTGGCCCGACTAGCGGGGAGTACAATGAGCAGTTCTTC.

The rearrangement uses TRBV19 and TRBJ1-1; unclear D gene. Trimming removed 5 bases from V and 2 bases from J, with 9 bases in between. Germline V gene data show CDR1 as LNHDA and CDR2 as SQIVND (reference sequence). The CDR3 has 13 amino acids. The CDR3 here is CASSLVRNTEAFF. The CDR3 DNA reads TGTGCCAGTAGTCTAGTGAGAAACACTGAAGCTTTCTTT.

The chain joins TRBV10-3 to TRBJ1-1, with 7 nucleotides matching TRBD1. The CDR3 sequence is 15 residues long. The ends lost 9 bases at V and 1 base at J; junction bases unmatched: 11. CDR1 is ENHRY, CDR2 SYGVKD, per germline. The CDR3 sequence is CAITSGTDPNTEAFF. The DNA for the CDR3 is TGTGCCATAACCTCCGGGACAGACCCGAACACTGAAGCTTTCTTT.

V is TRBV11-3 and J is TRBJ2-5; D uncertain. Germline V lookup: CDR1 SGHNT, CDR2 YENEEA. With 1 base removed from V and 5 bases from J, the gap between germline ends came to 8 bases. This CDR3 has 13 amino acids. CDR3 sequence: CASSLAHPETQYF. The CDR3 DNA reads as TGTGCCAGCAGCTTAGCCCACCCGGAGACCCAGTACTTC.

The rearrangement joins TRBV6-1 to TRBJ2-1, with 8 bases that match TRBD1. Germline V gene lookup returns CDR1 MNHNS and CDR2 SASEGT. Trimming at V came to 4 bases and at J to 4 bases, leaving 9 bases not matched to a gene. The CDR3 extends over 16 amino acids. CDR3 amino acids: CASSAGQGGSYNEQFF. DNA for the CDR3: TGTGCCAGCAGTGCCGGACAGGGTGGCTCTTACAATGAGCAGTTCTTC.

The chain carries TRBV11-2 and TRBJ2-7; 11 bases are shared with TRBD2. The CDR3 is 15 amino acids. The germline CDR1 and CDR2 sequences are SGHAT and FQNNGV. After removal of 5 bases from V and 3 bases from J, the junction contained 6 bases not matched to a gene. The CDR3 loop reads CASSTSGSAGYEQYF. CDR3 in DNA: TGTGCCAGCAGCACTAGCGGGAGCGCCGGCTACGAGCAGTACTTC.